This T cell receptor (beta chain) was identified in a study of human T cells and chemical hapten exposure. The time point here: patch test 1, 2 weeks after DPC sensitization. The treatment: therapeutic diphenylcyclopropenone sensitization with weekly scalp DPC. In TCRdb, the RACE reads were re-called with MiXCR into one record per CDR3 protein. The sample contains about 340,000 distinct CDR3 sequences, roughly 6.9% of which appear only once. This clonotype was counted only a few times. As yet, its antigen is unknown. Notes on the study in general: It was expanded TCRs that formed significantly more large CDR3 similarity clusters than controls did. As patch test score rose, PT1 expanded TCR counts tended to rise as well.

The CDR3 is 14 residues long. Trimming left V 2 bases short and J 6 bases short, with 13 bases between. The TCR was taken from a woman between 18 and 29 years old with alopecia areata. Some clones in this sample may be carry-over from other donors' samples. This sample comprised whole blood, obtained in connection with sensitization to the hapten diphenylcyclopropenone (DPC). V usage is TRBV12-3 or TRBV12-4 and J usage is TRBJ1-1; D not resolved. CDR3 nucleotide sequence: TGTGCCAGCAGTTTAAGTGGCCCCCTAGCTGAAGCTTTCTTT. Its protein product is CASSLSGPLAEAFF.